Listed here are 24 T cell receptor beta chains from one sample, sequenced in a study of post-analysis software for immune sequencing data. Study-level results: Five or six TRBV segments were significantly more frequent in patients than in controls. TRBV5-6, TRBV5-1 and TRBV20-1 were among these segments.

Their cognate antigens are unknown. TCR beta cDNA libraries included unique molecular identifiers. A single record per CDR3 protein comes from TCRdb applying MiXCR to the PCR reads. The sample holds 550,000 to 700,000 distinct CDR3 sequences, about 44% seen once. The sequencing input was blood. The receptors were sampled from a girl aged 5-17 years with multiple sclerosis.

Concerning this clonotype itself: The junction and the germline gene differ at one end; a read error may be behind it. The chain couples TRBV5-1 to TRBJ1-2; D is ambiguous. The CDR3 is 17 residues long. In germline, CDR1 is SGHRS, CDR2 YFSETQ. In nucleotides, the CDR3 is TGCGCCGGCAGCTTCATCGGTGGAACAGATCCCTACTATGGCTACACCTTC. It encodes CAGSFIGGTDPYYGYTF.

The chain is built from TRBV29-1 and TRBJ2-5; possible D gene TRBD2, 5 bases. Germline V lookup: CDR1 SQVTM, CDR2 ANQGSEA. The CDR3 runs to 14 residues. Trimming took off 6 bases at V and 1 base at J, with 15 bases between the two ends. In nucleotides, the CDR3 is TGCAGCGTGGAAAACTACGGGGTCCAAGAGACCCAGTACTTC. Translation gives CSVENYGVQETQYF.

This clonotype turned up a few times. The chain is built from TRBV12-3 or TRBV12-4 and TRBJ2-1; D remains unclear. Deletions cut 7 bases from V and 4 bases from J, with 5 bases between. The CDR3 length is 11 residues. Here the CDR3 DNA reads TGTGCCAGCAAACTTTACAATGAGCAGTTCTTC. It specifies CASKLYNEQFF.

The rearrangement uses TRBV19 and TRBJ2-4, with 13 bases aligning to TRBD2. The J call is doubtful: the DNA matches TRBJ2-7 better. This CDR3 is built from 14 residues. Looked up from germline, CDR1 is LNHDA and CDR2 is SQIVND (reference sequence). The CDR3 loop reads CASSIGTSGNEQYF. The CDR3 nucleotides are TGTGCCAGTAGTATCGGGACTAGCGGGAACGAGCAGTACTTC.

A note on this clonotype: At one end the junction does not follow the germline gene, possibly because of a read error. Written as DNA, the CDR3 is TGTGCCAGCAGCGTAGCAGGCAGGGCCTACGAGCAGTACTTC. Translation gives CASSVAGRAYEQYF. The rearrangement joins TRBV7-6 to TRBJ2-7; D may be TRBD1 (5 bases). The CDR3 runs to 14 residues. Germline CDR1 is SGHVS and CDR2 is FNYEAQ.

This clonotype has a handful of counts. This chain joins TRBV6-4 and TRBJ2-3, with D possibly TRBD2 on 6 matching bases. Trimming pared 0 bases from V and 2 bases from J, leaving 12 bases between. The CDR3 contains 16 residues. The germline V gene has CDR1 MRHNA and CDR2 SNTAGT. The CDR3 loop is CASSDSIQRATDTQYF. CDR3 in DNA: TGTGCCAGCAGTGACTCGATCCAGCGGGCCACAGATACGCAGTATTTT.

This clonotype appeared once. The chain joins TRBV10-3 to TRBJ2-7; D might be TRBD1 (6 bases). The CDR3 consists of 13 residues. The germline V gene encodes CDR1 ENHRY and CDR2 SYGVKD. With 6 bases removed from V and 1 base from J, the gap between germline ends came to 10 bases. The DNA of the CDR3 is TGTGCCATCAGGACAGGTTCTTCCTACGAGCAGTACTTC. This translates into CAIRTGSSYEQYF.

The V call is TRBV4-1, the J call TRBJ2-1; 15 bases are a match to TRBD2. The J segment lost 6 bases and the V segment lost 2 bases, leaving 8 bases of the junction unmatched. The CDR3 covers 18 residues. Germline V gives CDR1 MGHRA, CDR2 YSYEKL. CDR3 nucleotides: TGCGCCAGCAGCCAACTAGGACTAGCGGGAGGGAATCCCAATGAGCAGTTCTTC. The encoded protein is CASSQLGLAGGNPNEQFF.

The chain joins TRBV24-1 to TRBJ2-1; TRBD1 matches 9 bases. V shed 4 bases, J shed 5 bases, and the junction held 8 bases outside the gene matches. Germline values: CDR1 KGHDR, CDR2 SFDVKD. The CDR3 extends over 16 amino acids. This chain's CDR3 is CATSDHGTGKHNEQFF. Here the CDR3 DNA reads TGTGCCACCAGTGACCACGGGACAGGGAAGCACAATGAGCAGTTCTTC.

The chain links TRBV10-3 to TRBJ2-5; 7 bases align to TRBD1. Trimming removed 6 bases from V and 11 bases from J; junction bases left unmatched: 15. The CDR3 contains 14 residues. CDR1 is ENHRY and CDR2 is SYGVKD in the germline V gene. The CDR3 loop is CAIRSDRTSYGQYF. For the CDR3, the DNA is TGTGCCATCAGGTCGGACAGGACCTCCTACGGGCAGTACTTC.

The gene calls are TRBV10-3 and TRBJ2-3, with D perhaps matching TRBD2 (6 bases). V lost 6 bases to trimming and J lost 5 bases, with 12 bases between them. In germline, CDR1 is ENHRY, CDR2 SYGVKD. This CDR3 region has 13 residues. The CDR3 DNA follows: TGTGCCATCAGGGCAGGGCGGGGAGATACGCAGTATTTT. Encoded protein: CAIRAGRGDTQYF.

This clonotype was seen more than once but under ten times. The chain is built from TRBV3-1 and TRBJ1-2; TRBD1 agrees at 8 bases. The trim removed 1 base at V and 4 bases at J, leaving 5 bases unmatched. Germline V gives CDR1 LGHDT, CDR2 YNNKEL (reference sequence). The CDR3 covers 15 residues. As DNA, the CDR3 is TGTGCCAGCAGCCAAGCTCAGGGGGCTAGCTATGGCTACACCTTC. It specifies CASSQAQGASYGYTF.

This clonotype was picked up a small number of times. The chain uses TRBV12-3 or TRBV12-4 and TRBJ1-2; 7 bases are a match to TRBD1. This CDR3 contains 14 residues. V gave up 6 bases and J gave up 4 bases; unmatched junction bases: 8. The CDR3 DNA is TGTGCCAGCAGCCCGGGACAGAACTTCTATGGCTACACCTTC. Its protein is CASSPGQNFYGYTF.

The chain links TRBV6-4 to TRBJ1-1; D unresolved. The CDR3 runs 13 residues. Germline V gene lookup returns CDR1 MRHNA and CDR2 SNTAGT. V was cut by 4 bases and J by 3 bases, with 9 bases left in between. CDR3 bases: TGTGCCAGCAGTGGAGGCATACACACTGAAGCTTTCTTT. Amino acid sequence: CASSGGIHTEAFF.

This chain links TRBV20-1 with TRBJ2-1; 8 bases align to TRBD1. V dropped 6 bases and J dropped 4; count of bases not matched to a gene: 8. Germline CDR1 and CDR2: DFQATT and SNEGSKA (reference sequence). This CDR3 has 14 amino acids. The CDR3 coding sequence is TGCAGTGCCGGGGGACAGGCGCTATACAATGAGCAGTTCTTC. Residues: CSAGGQALYNEQFF.

CDR3 protein: CASSFPPGADDEQYF. The CDR3 DNA follows: TGTGCCAGCAGTTTTCCCCCGGGGGCTGACGACGAGCAGTACTTC. The chain links TRBV28 to TRBJ2-7; D tentatively reads TRBD1 or TRBD2 (6 bases each). This CDR3 contains 15 residues. V was clipped by 3 bases and J by 5 bases, with 17 bases between them. The germline V gene encodes CDR1 MDHEN and CDR2 SYDVKM.

The chain carries TRBV12-3 or TRBV12-4 and TRBJ2-2, with D perhaps assigned TRBD1 or TRBD2 (5 bases each). This CDR3 contains 16 residues. With 4 bases removed from V and 5 bases from J, the gap between germline ends came to 17 bases. The CDR3 is CASSSSGTSLTGELFF. The DNA for the CDR3 is TGTGCCAGCAGTTCCTCCGGGACGTCTTTAACCGGGGAGCTGTTTTTT.

The table lists this clonotype with a few counts. The junction and the germline gene differ at one end; a read error may be behind it. This rearrangement joins TRBV20-1 to TRBJ2-6; possibly TRBD1 or TRBD2 for D (5 bases each). This CDR3 is built from 17 residues. Germline CDR1 reads DFQATT; CDR2 reads SNEGSKA (reference sequence). The CDR3 here is CSARDLEEPSGANVRTF. The CDR3 nucleotides are TGCAGTGCTAGAGATCTGGAGGAGCCCTCTGGGGCCAACGTCCGGACTTTC.

This clonotype was picked up a small number of times. The chain employs TRBV5-1 and TRBJ2-7; D is perhaps TRBD2 (6 bases). Trimming pared 7 bases from V and 2 bases from J, leaving 19 bases between. From germline, CDR1 is SGHRS and CDR2 YFSETQ. CDR3 length equals 15 residues. The CDR3 loop is CASALGGEPAYEQYF. The CDR3 DNA follows: TGCGCCAGCGCGTTGGGGGGTGAGCCAGCCTACGAGCAGTACTTC. Looking up the rest from reference TRBV5-1 and TRBJ2-7 gives the full variable domain: KAGVTQTPRYLIKTRGQQVTLSCSPISGHRSVSWYQQTPGQGLQFLFEYFSETQRNKGNFPGRFSGRQFSNSRSEMNVSTLELGDSALYLCASALGGEPAYEQYFGPGTRLTVT.

The chain joins TRBV7-8 to TRBJ2-1; D gene uncertain. Trimming removed 7 bases from V and 7 bases from J, with 8 bases in between. This CDR3 contains 11 residues. CDR1 is SGHVS, CDR2 FQNEAQ, per germline. The CDR3 DNA is TGTGCCAGCACCCCTTCTAATGAGCAGTTCTTC. It codes for CASTPSNEQFF. The full variable domain, completed using reference TRBV7-8 and TRBJ2-1, is GAGVSQSPRYKVAKRGQDVALRCDPISGHVSLFWYQQALGQGPEFLTYFQNEAQLDKSGLPSDRFFAERPEGSVSTLKIQRTQQEDSAVYLCASTPSNEQFFGPGTRLTVL.

This clonotype appeared a few times. V and J are TRBV6-5 and TRBJ1-2; D not resolved. This CDR3 has 13 residues. Germline values: CDR1 MNHEY, CDR2 SVGAGI. The ends were cut back, 2 bases at V and 8 bases at J, with 12 bases in the middle. The CDR3 nucleotides read TGTGCCAGCAGTTACCGGGGAAATGAGGGCTACACCTTC. The encoded protein is CASSYRGNEGYTF.

This clonotype turned up a few times. The chain has TRBV4-2 and TRBJ2-3; tentatively, D is TRBD1 (6 bases). This CDR3 is built from 16 residues. Trimming took 0 bases from V and 4 from J, leaving 14 bases between them. CDR1 is LGHNA and CDR2 is YNFKEQ in the germline V gene. The CDR3 DNA sequence: TGTGCCAGCAGCCAAGACTCCCCAGGGGTAGCAGATACGCAGTATTTT. This codes for CASSQDSPGVADTQYF.

V and J are TRBV6-1 and TRBJ2-5; 8 bases map to TRBD1. The CDR3 sequence is 12 residues long. Trimming at V came to 6 bases and at J to 11 bases, leaving 8 bases not matched to a gene. Germline V gene sequence: CDR1 MNHNS, CDR2 SASEGT. The CDR3 coding sequence is TGTGCCAGCAGAGAACAGGACAGGGAACAGTACTTC. It yields the protein CASREQDREQYF.

As to this clonotype: The junction shows a germline mismatch at one end, possibly a read error. V is TRBV7-9 and J is TRBJ2-3; 11 bases agree with TRBD2. CDR1 SEHNR and CDR2 FQNEAQ come from the germline V gene (reference sequence). The CDR3 is made up of 15 amino acids. This CDR3 is CTSSVLAGVGDTQYF. In DNA, the CDR3 is TGTACCAGCAGCGTACTAGCGGGAGTGGGAGATACGCAGTATTTT.